Included here is one T cell receptor (beta chain) sequence, with context. Antigen specificity is unknown. This record comes from a study of cytomegalovirus exposure and HLA in healthy donors. Study as a whole: Assignment to the Caucasian-associated ancestry cluster applied to around 80% of the approximately 360 genotyped donors.

Primers included in the PCR were 60 Vbeta and 13 Jbeta primers. As handled by the study authors: In a later analysis, some 10 million of 75 million to 85 million unique beta chains occurred in at least two donors. TCRdb's copy holds only in-frame clones and misses some; the assay was immunoSEQ multiplex PCR. V and J calls and clone size are given by that table; D and trimming were obtained from the DNA. Among roughly 180,000 clones, around 74% were seen once, and the ten largest hold approximately 2.9%. The ends were cut back, 5 bases at V and 7 bases at J, with 20 bases in the middle. This CDR3 comprises 15 residues. The germline V gene encodes CDR1 MDHEN and CDR2 SYDVKM. Findings and limits, study-wide: A later analysis linked a missense DCLRE1C variant to TCR beta V- and J-gene trimming.

The clonotype originates from a male donor in good health and CMV-seronegative. The specimen was PBMCs. The V call is TRBV28, the J call TRBJ1-2; tentatively, D is TRBD1 (6 bases). CDR3 protein: CASSPGGRASSGYTF. CDR3 nucleotide sequence: TGTGCCAGCAGTCCTGGGGGCAGGGCCTCATCTGGCTACACCTTC.